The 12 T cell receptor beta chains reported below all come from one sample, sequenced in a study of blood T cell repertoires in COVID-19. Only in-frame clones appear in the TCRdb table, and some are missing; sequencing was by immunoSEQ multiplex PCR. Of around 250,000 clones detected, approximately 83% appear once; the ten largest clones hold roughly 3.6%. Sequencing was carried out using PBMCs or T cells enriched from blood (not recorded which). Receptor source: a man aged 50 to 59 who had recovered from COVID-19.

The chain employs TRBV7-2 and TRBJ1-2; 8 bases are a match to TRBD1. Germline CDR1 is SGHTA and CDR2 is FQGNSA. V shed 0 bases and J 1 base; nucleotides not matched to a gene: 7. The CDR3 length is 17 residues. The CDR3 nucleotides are TGTGCCAGCAGCTTAGCTCCAGGGACAGGCTATAACTATGGCTACACCTTC. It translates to CASSLAPGTGYNYGYTF.

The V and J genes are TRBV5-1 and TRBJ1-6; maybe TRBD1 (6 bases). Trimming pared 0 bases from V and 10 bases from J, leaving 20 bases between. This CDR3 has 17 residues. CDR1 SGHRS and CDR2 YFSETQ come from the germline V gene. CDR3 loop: CASSLAKAGERQSPLHF. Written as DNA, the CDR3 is TGCGCCAGCAGCTTGGCCAAGGCAGGGGAACGTCAGTCACCCCTCCACTTT. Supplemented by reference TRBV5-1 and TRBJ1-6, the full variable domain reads KAGVTQTPRYLIKTRGQQVTLSCSPISGHRSVSWYQQTPGQGLQFLFEYFSETQRNKGNFPGRFSGRQFSNSRSEMNVSTLELGDSALYLCASSLAKAGERQSPLHFGNGTRLTVT.

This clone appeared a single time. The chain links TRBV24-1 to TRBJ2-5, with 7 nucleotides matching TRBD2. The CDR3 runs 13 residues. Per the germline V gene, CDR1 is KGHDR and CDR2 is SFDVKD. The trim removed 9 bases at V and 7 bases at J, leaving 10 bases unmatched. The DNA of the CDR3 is TGTGCCACCCGAAGGACTGGGGAGGGGACCCAGTACTTC. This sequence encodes CATRRTGEGTQYF.

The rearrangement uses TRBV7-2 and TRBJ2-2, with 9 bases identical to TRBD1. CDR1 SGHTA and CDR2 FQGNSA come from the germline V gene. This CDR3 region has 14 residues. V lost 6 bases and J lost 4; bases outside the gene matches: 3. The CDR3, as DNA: TGTGCCAGCAGACTACAGGGGGCCACCGGGGAGCTGTTTTTT. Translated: CASRLQGATGELFF.

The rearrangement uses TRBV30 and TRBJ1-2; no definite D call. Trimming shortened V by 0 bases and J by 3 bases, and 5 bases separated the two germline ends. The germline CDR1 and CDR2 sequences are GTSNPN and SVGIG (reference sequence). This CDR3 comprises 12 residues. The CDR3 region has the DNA TGTGCCTGGAGTGTGCCGGACTATGGCTACACCTTC. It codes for CAWSVPDYGYTF.

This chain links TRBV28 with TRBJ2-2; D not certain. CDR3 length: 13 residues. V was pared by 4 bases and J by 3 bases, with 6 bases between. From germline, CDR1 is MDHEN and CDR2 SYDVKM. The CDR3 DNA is TGTGCCAGCAGTTCCAGATACACCGGGGAGCTGTTTTTT. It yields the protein CASSSRYTGELFF.

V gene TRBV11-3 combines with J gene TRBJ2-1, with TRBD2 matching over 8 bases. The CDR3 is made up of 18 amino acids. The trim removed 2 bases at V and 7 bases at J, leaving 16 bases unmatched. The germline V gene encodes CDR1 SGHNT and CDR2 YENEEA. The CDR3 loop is CASSLMVGSGRAWNEQFF. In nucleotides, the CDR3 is TGTGCCAGCAGCTTAATGGTTGGGTCCGGGAGGGCCTGGAATGAGCAGTTCTTC. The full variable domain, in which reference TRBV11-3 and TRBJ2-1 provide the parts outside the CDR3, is EAGVVQSPRYKIIEKKQPVAFWCNPISGHNTLYWYLQNLGQGPELLIRYENEEAVDDSQLPKDRFSAERLKGVDSTLKIQPAELGDSAVYLCASSLMVGSGRAWNEQFFGPGTRLTVL.

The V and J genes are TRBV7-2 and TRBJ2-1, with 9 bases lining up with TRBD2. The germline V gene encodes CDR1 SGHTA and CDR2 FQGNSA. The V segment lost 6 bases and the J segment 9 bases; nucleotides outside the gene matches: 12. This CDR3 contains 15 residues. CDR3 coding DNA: TGTGCCAGCAGTGAGGTCCCGGGACTAGCAAGTGAGCAGTTCTTC. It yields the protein CASSEVPGLASEQFF.

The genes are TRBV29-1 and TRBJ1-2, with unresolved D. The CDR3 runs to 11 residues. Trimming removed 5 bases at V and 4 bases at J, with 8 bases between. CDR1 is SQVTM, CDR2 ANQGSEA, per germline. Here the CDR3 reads CSVRPSYGYTF. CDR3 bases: TGCAGCGTTCGTCCGAGCTATGGCTACACCTTC.

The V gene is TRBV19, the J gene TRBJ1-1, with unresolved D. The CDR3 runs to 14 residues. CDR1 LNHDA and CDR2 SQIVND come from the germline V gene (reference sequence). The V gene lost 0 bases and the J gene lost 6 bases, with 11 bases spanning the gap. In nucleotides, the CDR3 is TGTGCCAGTAGTATAGAGTCTAGGCGGTCTGAAGCTTTCTTT. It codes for CASSIESRRSEAFF.

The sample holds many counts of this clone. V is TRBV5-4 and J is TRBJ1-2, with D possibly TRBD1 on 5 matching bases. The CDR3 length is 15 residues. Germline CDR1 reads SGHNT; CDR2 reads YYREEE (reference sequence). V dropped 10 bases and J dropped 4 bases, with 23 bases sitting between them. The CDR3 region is CAVQAGRGPLYGYTF. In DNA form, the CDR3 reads TGTGCCGTTCAAGCGGGACGAGGTCCGCTCTATGGCTACACCTTC.

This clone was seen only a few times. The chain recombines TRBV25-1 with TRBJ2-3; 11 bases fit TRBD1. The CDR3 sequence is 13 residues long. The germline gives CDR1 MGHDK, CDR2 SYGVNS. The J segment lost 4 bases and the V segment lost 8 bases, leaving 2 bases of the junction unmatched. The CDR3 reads CASGTGGSDTQYF. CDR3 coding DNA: TGTGCCAGCGGGACAGGGGGATCAGATACGCAGTATTTT.